A selection of T cell receptor beta chains follows, all from one sample in a study of cytomegalovirus exposure and HLA in healthy donors. Assay used: immunoSEQ multiplex PCR; TCRdb lists only in-frame clones, some missing. The table includes 190,000 or so clones, roughly 80% detected once. Input material: PBMCs. The origin of the receptors is a man aged 50 to 60 in good health and CMV-seronegative. Each CDR3 is given with its conserved first and last residue. D genes are given only for firm matches. Size is omitted from some rows. Given values are once, few, many or a class for expanded clones.

. TRBJ2-5 TRBD1 TRBV18 TGTGCCAGCTCACCCCGGCGGCCGGGGACAGCTGAAGAGACCCAGTACTTC CASSPRRPGTAEETQYF
. TRBJ2-3 TRBD1 TRBV2 TGTGCCAGCAGACGGACAGGGGGCACAGATACGCAGTATTTT CASRRTGGTDTQYF
. TRBJ2-2 TRBD2 TRBV7-8 TGTGCCAGCAGCCTAGGACTAGCAGCTCTCGCGGCGGAGCTGTTTTTT CASSLGLAALAAELFF
. TRBJ2-3 . TRBV15 TGTGCCACCAGCAGGAATTCAGGGGTAGATACGCAGTATTTT CATSRNSGVDTQYF
once TRBJ1-6 TRBD1 TRBV25-1 TGTGCCAGCAGTAACAGGGGCAGCTCCTATAATTCACCCCTCCACTTT CASSNRGSSYNSPLHF
once TRBJ2-5 TRBD2 TRBV19 TGTGCCAGTAGTAGGGGACTAGCGGGCAGCCAAGAGACCCAGTACTTC CASSRGLAGSQETQYF
. TRBJ1-1 TRBD1 TRBV28 TGTGCCAGCAGTCCGGGACAGGACCGGGCTGAAGCTTTCTTT CASSPGQDRAEAFF
. TRBJ2-7 . TRBV19 TGTGCCAGTAGTCCCACAGTACCCCTTAATGTGCAGTACTTC CASSPTVPLNVQYF
. TRBJ2-1 . TRBV18 TGTGCCAGCTCACCACCGGCAGGGAACAATGAGCAGTTCTTC CASSPPAGNNEQFF
few TRBJ2-2 TRBD2 TRBV7-2 TGTGCCAGCAGCTTACAAGGGAGGGCCGGGGAGCTGTTTTTT CASSLQGRAGELFF
. TRBJ2-5 . TRBV18 TGTGCCAGCTCAGCCGGACAGAGAGGAGAGACCCAGTACTTC CASSAGQRGETQYF
. TRBJ1-4 TRBD1 TRBV7-2 TGTGCCAGCAGCCCGGGACAGAGGAATGAAAAACTGTTTTTT CASSPGQRNEKLFF
. TRBJ1-1 TRBD1 TRBV7-9 TGTGCCAGCAGCTTAACCACAGGGGGGACTGAAGCTTTCTTT CASSLTTGGTEAFF
. TRBJ1-1 . TRBV29-1 TGCAGCGGGGTAAGGGGAACGAACACTGAAGCTTTCTTT CSGVRGTNTEAFF
. TRBJ2-4 TRBD2 TRBV4-2 TGTGCCAGCAGCCAAGTTCGGCTGGGGAGGGACGCAAACATTCAGTACTTC CASSQVRLGRDANIQYF
. TRBJ2-6 . TRBV29-1 TGCAGCGTCGATACTTCTGGGGCCAACGTCCTGACTTTC CSVDTSGANVLTF
. TRBJ1-3 TRBD1 TRBV27 TGTGCCAGCAGATCCCGGACAGGGACGGGAAACACCATATATTTT CASRSRTGTGNTIYF
. TRBJ2-2 TRBD2 TRBV6-1 TGTGCCAGCAGTCCTAGCGGGGGAGTTCTCGGGGAGCTGTTTTTT CASSPSGGVLGELFF
once TRBJ2-3 TRBD2 TRBV2 TGTGCCAGCAGCCTTCCCGGGACTAGCGTCGGGGATACGCAGTATTTT CASSLPGTSVGDTQYF
. TRBJ2-1 TRBD2 TRBV19 TGTGCCAGTAGTAGCCTAGCGGGTTTGTACAATGAGCAGTTCTTC CASSSLAGLYNEQFF